These 5 T cell receptor beta chains were all obtained from the same sample, sequenced in a study of blood T cells in healthy people across ages. With a J-beta primer mix and a sample-barcoded 5' primer, a second PCR ran roughly 6 to 12 cycles. A single record per CDR3 protein comes from TCRdb applying MiXCR to the 5' RACE reads. The data contain about 640,000 distinct CDR3 sequences, about 28% of them singletons. Sequencing used blood. Receptors originate from a woman of 80 years or more in good health.

V gene TRBV6-5 combines with J gene TRBJ1-2, with 12 bases matching TRBD1. CDR1 and CDR2 from the germline V gene are MNHEY and SVGAGI. J gave up 7 bases and V 5 bases, and 5 bases lay outside the gene matches. CDR3 size: 14 residues. CDR3 in DNA: TGTGCCAGCAGTGGTCCGGGACAGGGGGCTGGCTACACCTTC. Its protein product is CASSGPGQGAGYTF.

This clonotype has just a few counts. This chain links TRBV6-1 with TRBJ1-6; maybe TRBD1 (5 bases). CDR1 and CDR2 from the germline V gene are MNHNS and SASEGT. CDR3 length: 15 residues. Trimming removed 0 bases at V and 6 bases at J, with 9 bases between. The CDR3 DNA sequence: TGTGCCAGCAGTGAAGCGCAGGGAACTAATTCACCCCTCCACTTT. This encodes CASSEAQGTNSPLHF.

Worth noting for this clonotype: A read error may produce the germline difference seen at one junction end. This sequence joins TRBV7-9 and TRBJ2-2; weak D call: TRBD2 (6 bases). Germline lookup yields CDR1 SEHNR and CDR2 FQNEAQ (reference sequence). This CDR3 spans 13 amino acids. The CDR3 coding sequence is TGTGCCAGCAGGGGACTGAACACCGAGGAGCTGTTTTTT. This encodes CASRGLNTEELFF.

The gene calls are TRBV20-1 and TRBJ2-7; TRBD1 agrees at 7 bases. CDR1 and CDR2 (germline): DFQATT, SNEGSKA (reference sequence). V lost 4 bases and J lost 1; bases outside the gene matches: 7. The CDR3 runs to 14 residues. CDR3 residues: CSATDRAGSYEQYF. CDR3 bases: TGCAGTGCTACCGACAGGGCAGGGTCCTACGAGCAGTACTTC.

This clonotype was seen ten or more times. This rearrangement joins TRBV3-1 to TRBJ1-2, with D uncertain. V lost 4 bases and J 1 base, leaving 1 base between the germline ends. This CDR3 spans 11 amino acids. CDR1 LGHDT and CDR2 YNNKEL come from the germline V gene (reference sequence). This CDR3 reads CASSLNYGYTF. CDR3 DNA sequence: TGTGCCAGCAGCCTTAACTATGGCTACACCTTC.